Below, one T cell receptor beta chain is given with its context. Antigen specificity is unknown. Repertoires were generated with immunoSEQ multiplex PCR, while TCRdb's copy carries only in-frame clones and drops some. The data show about 50,000 clones, over 75% seen once. Germline V lookup: CDR1 SNHLY, CDR2 FYNNEI. V was clipped by 7 bases and J by 3 bases, with 7 bases between them. CDR3 length equals 11 residues. Single viable CD3+CD4+CD8-CD45RO+ cells were sorted as the memory CD4+ T cells. CMV serostatus came from serum IgG against pp150, pp28, p38, p52. After thawing, CD4+ T cells were positively selected. This entry belongs to a study of memory CD4+ T cells and cytomegalovirus serostatus. Study-wide context: Of the healthy Belgian adults, 9 or 10 were CMV seropositive and approximately 25 seronegative. Study findings and constraints: The CMV-associated TCR signature appears largely within the CD4+ memory repertoire.

The source material was memory CD4+ T cells from blood. The chain links TRBV2 to TRBJ2-7; no firm D call. The sequence was collected from an adult in good health and CMV-seronegative. CDR3 sequence (DNA): TGTGCCAGCACTCCCCTCTACGAGCAGTACTTC. Translated: CASTPLYEQYF.